What follows describes a single T cell receptor beta chain. TCRdb itself ran the RT-PCR reads through MiXCR, one entry per CDR3 protein. The sample consists of under 200,000 distinct CDR3 sequences, over 9.5% of them appearing once. The data were obtained in a study of response to subunit inactivated influenza vaccine. The V gene end was trimmed by 3 bases and the J gene end by 2 bases; junction bases not matched to a gene: 7. Germline CDR1 and CDR2: KGHSH and LQKENI. This CDR3 has 16 residues. In addition, the sample was reused for a study of T cells expressing NK-cell markers. In that study: 5'RACE template switching with UMIs generated TCR beta cDNA. Sorted CD3+CD56+NKG2C+, CD3+CD56+NKG2C- and CD3+CD56-NKG2C+ T cells provided the TCR beta repertoires. Sorting in several experiments was restricted by an anti-gamma-delta TCR antibody to alpha-beta TCR T cells.

This clonotype was obtained from a man aged 45-65 years who received an inactivated influenza vaccine. The sequenced sample was CD8+ T cells sorted from PBMCs, obtained about 11 days after vaccination. This chain links TRBV18 with TRBJ1-5; 7 nucleotides match TRBD1. The CDR3 DNA reads TGTGCCAGCTCACCTCCCGGTACAGGGGGCAATCAGCCCCAGCATTTT. Protein: CASSPPGTGGNQPQHF.